This T cell receptor (beta chain) is from a study of shared clonotypes between healthy human individuals. On the study more broadly: The study used three CD4 naive, three CD4 memory, two CD8 naive and one CD8 memory plate per donor.

Naive CD8 cells, CD45RO-negative and positively selected for CCR7, excluded terminally differentiated effector memory CD45RA+ cells. This table comes from immunoSEQ multiplex PCR, and its TCRdb copy is limited to in-frame clones, with some not included. The sample shows approximately 2,200,000 clones, roughly 91% of them seen only once. Sequencing was performed on naive CD8+ T cells from PBMCs. The receptor was isolated from a man in his late teens or twenties in good health. Some clones in this sample may be carry-over from other donors' samples.

DNA for the CDR3: TGTGCCAGCAGCCCCGCCGGGAGTGGAAACACCATATATTTT. Encoded protein: CASSPAGSGNTIYF. V and J are TRBV9 and TRBJ1-3; D unclear. The CDR3 extends over 14 amino acids. The germline V and J ends were trimmed by 4 bases and 3 bases, with 11 bases remaining between them. Germline V gene lookup returns CDR1 SGDLS and CDR2 YYNGEE. Based on the CDR3 plus reference TRBV9 and TRBJ1-3, the full variable domain is DSGVTQTPKHLITATGQRVTLRCSPRSGDLSVYWYQQSLDQGLQFLIQYYNGEERAKGNILERFSAQQFPDLHSELNLSSLELGDSALYFCASSPAGSGNTIYFGEGSWLTVV.